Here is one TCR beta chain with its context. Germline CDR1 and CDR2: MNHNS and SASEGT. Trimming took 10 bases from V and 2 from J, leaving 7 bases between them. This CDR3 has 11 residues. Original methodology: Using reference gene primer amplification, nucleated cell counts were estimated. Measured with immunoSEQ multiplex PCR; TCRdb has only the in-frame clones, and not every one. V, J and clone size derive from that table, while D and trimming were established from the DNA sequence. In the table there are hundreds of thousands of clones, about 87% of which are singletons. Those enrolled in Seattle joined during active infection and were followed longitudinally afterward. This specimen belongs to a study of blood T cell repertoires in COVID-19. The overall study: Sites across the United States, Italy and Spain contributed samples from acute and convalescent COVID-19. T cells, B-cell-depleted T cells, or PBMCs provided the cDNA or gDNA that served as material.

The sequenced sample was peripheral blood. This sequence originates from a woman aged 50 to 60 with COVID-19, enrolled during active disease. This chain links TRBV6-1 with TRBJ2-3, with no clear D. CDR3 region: CATGVTDTQYF. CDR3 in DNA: TGTGCCACCGGTGTCACAGATACGCAGTATTTT.